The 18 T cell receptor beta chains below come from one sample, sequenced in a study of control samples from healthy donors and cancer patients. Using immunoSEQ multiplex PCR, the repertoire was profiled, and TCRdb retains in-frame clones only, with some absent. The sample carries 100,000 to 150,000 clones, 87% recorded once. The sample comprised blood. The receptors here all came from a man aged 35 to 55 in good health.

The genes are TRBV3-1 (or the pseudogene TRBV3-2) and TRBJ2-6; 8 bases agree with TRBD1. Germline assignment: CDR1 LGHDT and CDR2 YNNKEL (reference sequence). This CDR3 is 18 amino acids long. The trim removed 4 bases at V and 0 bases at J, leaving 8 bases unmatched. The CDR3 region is CASSRVGQGYSGANVLTF. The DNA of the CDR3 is TGTGCCAGCAGCCGAGTTGGACAGGGCTACTCTGGGGCCAACGTCCTGACTTTC.

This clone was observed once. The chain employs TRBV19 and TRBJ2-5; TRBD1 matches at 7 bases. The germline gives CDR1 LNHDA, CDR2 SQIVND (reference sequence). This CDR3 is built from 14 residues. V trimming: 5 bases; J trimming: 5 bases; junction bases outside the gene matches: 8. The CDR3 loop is CASSPQGYGETQYF. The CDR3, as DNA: TGTGCCAGTAGTCCACAGGGGTACGGCGAGACCCAGTACTTC.

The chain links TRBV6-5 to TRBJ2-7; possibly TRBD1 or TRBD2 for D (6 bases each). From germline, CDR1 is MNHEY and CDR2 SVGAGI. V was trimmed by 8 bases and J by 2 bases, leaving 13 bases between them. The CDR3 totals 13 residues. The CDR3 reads CASAEGGTYEQYF. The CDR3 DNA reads TGTGCCAGCGCCGAGGGGGGCACCTACGAGCAGTACTTC.

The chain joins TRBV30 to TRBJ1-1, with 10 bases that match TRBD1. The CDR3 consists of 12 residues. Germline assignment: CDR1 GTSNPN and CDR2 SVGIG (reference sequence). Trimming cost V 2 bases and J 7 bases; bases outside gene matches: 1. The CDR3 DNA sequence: TGTGCCTGGAGTCGGGACAGGGGTGAAGCTTTCTTT. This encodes CAWSRDRGEAFF.

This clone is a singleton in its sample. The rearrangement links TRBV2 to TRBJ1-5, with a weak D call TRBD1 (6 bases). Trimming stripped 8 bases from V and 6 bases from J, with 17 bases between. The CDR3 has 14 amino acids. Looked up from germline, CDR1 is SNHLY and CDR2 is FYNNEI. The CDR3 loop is CASGGVGQLQPQHF. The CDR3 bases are TGTGCCAGCGGAGGGGTAGGACAGCTTCAGCCCCAGCATTTT.

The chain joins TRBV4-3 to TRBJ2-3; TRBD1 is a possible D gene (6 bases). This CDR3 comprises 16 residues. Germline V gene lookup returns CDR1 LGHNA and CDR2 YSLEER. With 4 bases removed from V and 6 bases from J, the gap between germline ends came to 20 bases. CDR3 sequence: CASSPEGGSLGDTQYF. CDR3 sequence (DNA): TGCGCCAGCAGCCCAGAAGGGGGTTCCCTTGGGGATACGCAGTATTTT.

CDR3 nucleotide sequence: TGTGCCAGCAGCCAGGGACAGGGGATGGTATACGAGCAGTACTTC. It codes for CASSQGQGMVYEQYF. This rearrangement joins TRBV5-5 to TRBJ2-7; 10 positions agree with TRBD1. This CDR3 contains 15 residues. Trimming cost V 4 bases and J 4 bases; bases outside gene matches: 8. In germline, CDR1 is SGHKS, CDR2 YYEKEE (reference sequence).

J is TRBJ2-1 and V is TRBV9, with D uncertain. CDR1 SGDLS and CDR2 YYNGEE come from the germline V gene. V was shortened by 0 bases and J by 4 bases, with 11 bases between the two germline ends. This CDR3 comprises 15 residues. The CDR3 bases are TGTGCCAGCAGCGTAGCACTCCCCGAGTACAATGAGCAGTTCTTC. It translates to CASSVALPEYNEQFF.

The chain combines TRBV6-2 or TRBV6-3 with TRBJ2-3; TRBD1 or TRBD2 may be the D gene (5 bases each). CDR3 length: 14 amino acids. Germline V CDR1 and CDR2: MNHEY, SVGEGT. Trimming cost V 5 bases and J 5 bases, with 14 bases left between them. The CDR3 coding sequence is TGTGCCAGCAGTAACGACGGGGCAAGAGATACGCAGTATTTT. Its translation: CASSNDGARDTQYF.

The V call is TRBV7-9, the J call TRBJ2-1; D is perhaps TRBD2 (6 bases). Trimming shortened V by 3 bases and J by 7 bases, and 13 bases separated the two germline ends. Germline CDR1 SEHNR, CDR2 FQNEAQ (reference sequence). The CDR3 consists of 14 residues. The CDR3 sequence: CASSLTRVGNEQFF. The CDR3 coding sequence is TGTGCCAGCAGCTTGACTAGGGTCGGGAATGAGCAGTTCTTC.

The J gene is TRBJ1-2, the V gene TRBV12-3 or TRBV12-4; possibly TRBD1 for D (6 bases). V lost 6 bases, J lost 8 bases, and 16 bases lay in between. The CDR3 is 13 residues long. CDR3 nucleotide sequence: TGTGCCAGCAGCTACAGGGTAGTGGAGGGCTACACCTTC. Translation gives CASSYRVVEGYTF.

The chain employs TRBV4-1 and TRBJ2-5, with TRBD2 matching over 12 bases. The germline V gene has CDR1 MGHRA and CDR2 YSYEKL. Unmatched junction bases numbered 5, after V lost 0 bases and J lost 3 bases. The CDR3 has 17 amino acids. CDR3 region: CASSQEGRLAGEETQYF. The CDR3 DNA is TGCGCCAGCAGCCAAGAAGGGCGACTAGCGGGGGAAGAGACCCAGTACTTC.

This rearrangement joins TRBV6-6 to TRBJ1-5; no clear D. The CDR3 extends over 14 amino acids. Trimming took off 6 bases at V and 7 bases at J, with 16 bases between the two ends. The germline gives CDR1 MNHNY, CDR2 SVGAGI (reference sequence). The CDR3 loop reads CASSQTSEGQPQHF. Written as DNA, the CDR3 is TGTGCCAGCAGCCAGACATCGGAGGGCCAGCCCCAGCATTTT.

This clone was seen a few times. The CDR3 sequence: CASKFLESYNEQFF. The CDR3 DNA reads as TGCGCCAGCAAATTCCTGGAATCCTACAATGAGCAGTTCTTC. This sequence joins TRBV5-1 and TRBJ2-1; D call uncertain. This CDR3 has 14 amino acids. Germline V gene lookup returns CDR1 SGHRS and CDR2 YFSETQ. Trimming removed 6 bases from V and 1 base from J, with 11 bases in between.

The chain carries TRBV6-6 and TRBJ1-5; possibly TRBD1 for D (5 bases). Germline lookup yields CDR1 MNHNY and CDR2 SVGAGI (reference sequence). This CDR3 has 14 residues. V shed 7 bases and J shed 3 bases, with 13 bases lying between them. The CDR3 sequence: CASTPRGANQPQHF. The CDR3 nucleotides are TGTGCCAGCACCCCGAGGGGCGCCAATCAGCCCCAGCATTTT.

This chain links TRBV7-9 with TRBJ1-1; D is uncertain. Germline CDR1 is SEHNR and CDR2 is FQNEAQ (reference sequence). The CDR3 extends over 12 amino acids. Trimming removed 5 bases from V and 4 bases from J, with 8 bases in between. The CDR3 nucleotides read TGTGCCAGCAGCCCAATTGGCACTGAAGCTTTCTTT. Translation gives CASSPIGTEAFF.

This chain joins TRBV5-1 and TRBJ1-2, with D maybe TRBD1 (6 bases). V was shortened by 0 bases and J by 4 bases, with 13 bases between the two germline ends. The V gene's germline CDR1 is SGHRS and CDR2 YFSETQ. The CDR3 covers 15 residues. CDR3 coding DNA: TGCGCCAGCAGCTTGGCGGACAGAGCAGGCTATGGCTACACCTTC. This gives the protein CASSLADRAGYGYTF.

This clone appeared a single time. CDR3 residues: CATSDYRIPYGYTF. Here the CDR3 DNA reads TGTGCCACCAGTGATTATAGGATCCCCTATGGCTACACCTTC. V gene TRBV24-1 combines with J gene TRBJ1-2; unclear D gene. The CDR3 runs 14 residues. CDR1 and CDR2 from the germline V gene are KGHDR and SFDVKD. With 2 bases removed from V and 4 bases from J, the gap between germline ends came to 10 bases.